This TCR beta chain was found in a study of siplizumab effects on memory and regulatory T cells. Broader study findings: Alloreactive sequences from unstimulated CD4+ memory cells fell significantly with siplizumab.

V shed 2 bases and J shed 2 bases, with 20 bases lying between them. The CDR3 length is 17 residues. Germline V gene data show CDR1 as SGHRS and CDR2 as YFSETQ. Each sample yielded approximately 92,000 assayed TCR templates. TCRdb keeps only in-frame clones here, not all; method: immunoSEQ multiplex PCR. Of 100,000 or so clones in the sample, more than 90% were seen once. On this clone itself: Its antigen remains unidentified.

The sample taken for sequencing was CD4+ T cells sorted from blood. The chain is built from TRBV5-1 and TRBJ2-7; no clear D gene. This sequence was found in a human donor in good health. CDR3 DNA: TGCGCCAGCAGCTTCTTTTCGGGTAGACGGTCTGCCTACGAGCAGTACTTC. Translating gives CASSFFSGRRSAYEQYF.